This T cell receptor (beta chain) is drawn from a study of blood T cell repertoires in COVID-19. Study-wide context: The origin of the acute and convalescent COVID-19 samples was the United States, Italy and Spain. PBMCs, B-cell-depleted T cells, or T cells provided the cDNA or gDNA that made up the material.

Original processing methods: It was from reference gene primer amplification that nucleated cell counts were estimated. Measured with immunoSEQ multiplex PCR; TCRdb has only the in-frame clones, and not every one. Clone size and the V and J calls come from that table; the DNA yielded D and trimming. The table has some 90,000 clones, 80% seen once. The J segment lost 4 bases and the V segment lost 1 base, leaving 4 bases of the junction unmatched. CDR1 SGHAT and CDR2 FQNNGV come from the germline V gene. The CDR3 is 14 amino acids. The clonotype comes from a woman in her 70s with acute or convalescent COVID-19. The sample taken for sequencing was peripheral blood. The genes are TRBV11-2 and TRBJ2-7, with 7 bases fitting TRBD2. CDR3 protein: CASSLGDSGYEQYF. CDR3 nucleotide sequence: TGTGCCAGCAGCTTAGGAGATAGCGGGTACGAGCAGTACTTC.